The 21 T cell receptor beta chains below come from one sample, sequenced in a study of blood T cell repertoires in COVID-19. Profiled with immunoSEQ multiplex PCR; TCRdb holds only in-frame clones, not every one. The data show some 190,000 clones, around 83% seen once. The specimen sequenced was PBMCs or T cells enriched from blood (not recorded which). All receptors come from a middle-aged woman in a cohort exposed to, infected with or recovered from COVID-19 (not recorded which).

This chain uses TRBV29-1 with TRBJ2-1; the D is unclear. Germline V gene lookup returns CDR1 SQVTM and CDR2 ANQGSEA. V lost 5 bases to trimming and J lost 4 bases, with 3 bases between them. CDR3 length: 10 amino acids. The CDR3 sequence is CSVTYNEQFF. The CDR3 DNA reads TGCAGCGTTACATACAATGAGCAGTTCTTC.

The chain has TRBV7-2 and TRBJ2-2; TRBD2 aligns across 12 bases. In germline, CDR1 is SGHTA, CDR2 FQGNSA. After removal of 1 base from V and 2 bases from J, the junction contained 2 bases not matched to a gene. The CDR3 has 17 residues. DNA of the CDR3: TGTGCCAGCAGCTTAGGGACTAGCGGGATTAACACCGGGGAGCTGTTTTTT. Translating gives CASSLGTSGINTGELFF. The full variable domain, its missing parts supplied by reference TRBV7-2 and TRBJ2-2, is GAGVSQSPSNKVTEKGKDVELRCDPISGHTALYWYRQSLGQGLEFLIYFQGNSAPDKSGLPSDRFSAERTGGSVSTLTIQRTQQEDSAVYLCASSLGTSGINTGELFFGEGSRLTVL.

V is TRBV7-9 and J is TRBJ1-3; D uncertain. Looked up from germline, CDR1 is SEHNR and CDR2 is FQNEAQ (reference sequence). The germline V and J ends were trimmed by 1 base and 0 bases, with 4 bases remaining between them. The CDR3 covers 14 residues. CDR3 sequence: CASSLVRSGNTIYF. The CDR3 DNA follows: TGTGCCAGCAGCTTAGTTCGCTCTGGAAACACCATATATTTT.

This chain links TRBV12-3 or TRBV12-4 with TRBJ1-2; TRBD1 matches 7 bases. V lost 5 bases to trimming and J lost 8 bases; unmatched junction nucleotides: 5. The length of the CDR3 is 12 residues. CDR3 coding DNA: TGTGCCAGCAGTCGACAGGGTGCCGGCTACACCTTC. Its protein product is CASSRQGAGYTF.

This chain's CDR3 is CASRSGGYGYTF. In nucleotides, the CDR3 is TGTGCCAGCAGGTCAGGGGGCTATGGCTACACCTTC. The chain employs TRBV5-6 and TRBJ1-2; 7 bases are a match to TRBD1. The CDR3 consists of 12 residues. The junction had 2 bases not matched to a gene; V was cut back by 5 bases and J by 4 bases. Germline V gene sequence: CDR1 SGHDT, CDR2 YYEEEE.

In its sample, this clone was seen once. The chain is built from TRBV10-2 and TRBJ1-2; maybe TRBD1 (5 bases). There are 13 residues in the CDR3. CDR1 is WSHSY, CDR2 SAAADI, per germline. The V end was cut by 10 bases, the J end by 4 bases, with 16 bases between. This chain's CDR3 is CATQPNRFYGYTF. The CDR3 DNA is TGCGCCACCCAGCCCAACAGGTTCTATGGCTACACCTTC.

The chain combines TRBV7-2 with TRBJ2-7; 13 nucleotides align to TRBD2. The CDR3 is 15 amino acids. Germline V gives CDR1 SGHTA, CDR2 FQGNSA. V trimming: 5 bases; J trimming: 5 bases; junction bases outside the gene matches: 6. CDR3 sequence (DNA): TGTGCCAGCAGCCTCGGACTAGCGGGAGCCCACGAGCAGTACTTC. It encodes CASSLGLAGAHEQYF.

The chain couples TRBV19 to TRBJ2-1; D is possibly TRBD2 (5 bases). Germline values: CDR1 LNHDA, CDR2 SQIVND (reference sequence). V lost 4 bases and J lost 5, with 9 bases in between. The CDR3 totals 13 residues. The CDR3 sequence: CASSSRENNEQFF. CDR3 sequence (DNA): TGTGCCAGTAGTAGCCGGGAAAACAATGAGCAGTTCTTC. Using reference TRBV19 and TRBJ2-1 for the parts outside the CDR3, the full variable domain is DGGITQSPKYLFRKEGQNVTLSCEQNLNHDAMYWYRQDPGQGLRLIYYSQIVNDFQKGDIAEGYSVSREKKESFPLTVTSAQKNPTAFYLCASSSRENNEQFFGPGTRLTVL.

The CDR3 DNA reads TGTGCCAGTCAATGGGACAGGGGGGGCGGCTACACCTTC. Its translation: CASQWDRGGGYTF. V usage is TRBV28 and J usage is TRBJ1-2; 11 bases are shared with TRBD1. This CDR3 has 13 amino acids. With 9 bases clipped from V and 8 bases from J, the junction kept 8 bases outside the gene matches. Germline CDR1 MDHEN, CDR2 SYDVKM.

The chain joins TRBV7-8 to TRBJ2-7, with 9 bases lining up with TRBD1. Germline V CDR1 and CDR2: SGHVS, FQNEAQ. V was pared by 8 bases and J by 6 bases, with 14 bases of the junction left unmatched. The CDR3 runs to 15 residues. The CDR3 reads CASGITGTGQAEQYF. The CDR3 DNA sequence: TGTGCCAGCGGGATTACCGGGACAGGGCAGGCCGAGCAGTACTTC.

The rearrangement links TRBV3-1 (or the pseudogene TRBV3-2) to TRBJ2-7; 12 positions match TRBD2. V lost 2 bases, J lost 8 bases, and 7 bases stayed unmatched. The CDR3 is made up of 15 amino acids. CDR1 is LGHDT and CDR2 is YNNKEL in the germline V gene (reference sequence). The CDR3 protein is CASSQQLAGGPKQYF. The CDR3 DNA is TGTGCCAGCAGCCAACAACTAGCGGGGGGCCCCAAGCAGTACTTC.

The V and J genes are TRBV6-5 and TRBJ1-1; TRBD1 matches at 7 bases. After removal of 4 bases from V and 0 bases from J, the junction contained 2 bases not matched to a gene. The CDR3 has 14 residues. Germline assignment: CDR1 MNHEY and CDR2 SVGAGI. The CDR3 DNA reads TGTGCCAGCAGTTTAACAGGGGTGAACACTGAAGCTTTCTTT. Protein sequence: CASSLTGVNTEAFF.

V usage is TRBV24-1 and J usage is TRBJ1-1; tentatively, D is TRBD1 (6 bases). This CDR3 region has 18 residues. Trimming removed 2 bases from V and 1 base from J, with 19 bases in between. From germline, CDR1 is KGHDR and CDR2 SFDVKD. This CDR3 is CATSDYPVRGGKNTEAFF. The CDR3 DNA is TGTGCCACCAGTGATTACCCGGTCAGGGGAGGGAAGAACACTGAAGCTTTCTTT.

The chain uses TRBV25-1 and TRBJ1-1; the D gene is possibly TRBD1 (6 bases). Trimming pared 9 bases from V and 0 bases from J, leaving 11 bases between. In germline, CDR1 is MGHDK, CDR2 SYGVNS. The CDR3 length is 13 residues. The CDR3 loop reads CARYRAMNTEAFF. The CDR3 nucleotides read TGTGCCAGGTACAGGGCTATGAACACTGAAGCTTTCTTT.

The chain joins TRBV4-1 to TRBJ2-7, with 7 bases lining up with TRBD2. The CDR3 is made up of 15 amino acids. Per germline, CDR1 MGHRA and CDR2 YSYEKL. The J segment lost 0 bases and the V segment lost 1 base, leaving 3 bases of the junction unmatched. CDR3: CASSQAGGFSYEQYF. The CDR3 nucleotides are TGCGCCAGCAGCCAAGCCGGGGGGTTCTCCTACGAGCAGTACTTC.

This chain's CDR3 is CASGLGRGLAGVYTGSYNEQFF. DNA of the CDR3: TGTGCTAGTGGTTTGGGACGAGGACTAGCGGGAGTGTATACCGGCTCCTACAATGAGCAGTTCTTC. V gene TRBV12-5 combines with J gene TRBJ2-1, with 13 bases lining up with TRBD2. This CDR3 contains 22 residues. In germline, CDR1 is LGHNT, CDR2 FRNRAP. V was clipped by 1 base and J by 0 bases; unmatched bases: 15.

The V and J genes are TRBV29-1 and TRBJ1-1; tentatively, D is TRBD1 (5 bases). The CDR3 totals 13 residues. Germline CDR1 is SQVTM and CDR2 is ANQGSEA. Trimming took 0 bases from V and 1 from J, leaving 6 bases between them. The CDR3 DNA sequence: TGCAGCGTTGAAGAGGGGGGGAACACTGAAGCTTTCTTT. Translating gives CSVEEGGNTEAFF.

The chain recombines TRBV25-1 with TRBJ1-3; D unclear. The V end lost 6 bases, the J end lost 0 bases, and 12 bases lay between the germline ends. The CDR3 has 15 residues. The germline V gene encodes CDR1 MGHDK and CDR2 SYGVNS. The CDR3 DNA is TGTGCCAGCAGCCCAGACTTTAGCTCTGGAAACACCATATATTTT. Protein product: CASSPDFSSGNTIYF.

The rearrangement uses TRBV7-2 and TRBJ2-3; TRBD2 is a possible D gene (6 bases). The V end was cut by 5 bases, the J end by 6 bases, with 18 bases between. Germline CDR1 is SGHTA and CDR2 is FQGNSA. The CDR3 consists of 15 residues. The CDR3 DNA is TGTGCCAGCAGCCCTTATAAGCGGGCTCGTGATACGCAGTATTTT. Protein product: CASSPYKRARDTQYF.

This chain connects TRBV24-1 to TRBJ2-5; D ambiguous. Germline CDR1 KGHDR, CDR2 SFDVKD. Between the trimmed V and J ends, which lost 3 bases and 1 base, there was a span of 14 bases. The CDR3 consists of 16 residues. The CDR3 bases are TGTGCCACCAGTGATCCGGGTCCAGAAGCCCAAGAGACCCAGTACTTC. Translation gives CATSDPGPEAQETQYF.

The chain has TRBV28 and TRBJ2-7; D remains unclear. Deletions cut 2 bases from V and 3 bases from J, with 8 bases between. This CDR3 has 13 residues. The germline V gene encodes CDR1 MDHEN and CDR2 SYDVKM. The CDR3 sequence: CASSLQVRYEQYF. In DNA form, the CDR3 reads TGTGCCAGCAGTTTACAGGTTCGCTACGAGCAGTACTTC. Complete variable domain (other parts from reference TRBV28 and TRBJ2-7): DVKVTQSSRYLVKRTGEKVFLECVQDMDHENMFWYRQDPGLGLRLIYFSYDVKMKEKGDIPEGYSVSREKKERFSLILESASTNQTSMYLCASSLQVRYEQYFGPGTRLTVT.